Listed below are T cell receptor beta chains from one sample, sequenced in a study of shared clonotypes between healthy human individuals. Here immunoSEQ multiplex PCR was the method, and the copy in TCRdb shows in-frame clones only, minus some. Here the sample spans about 560,000 clones, around three quarters being singletons. What was sequenced was PBMCs. The source of these receptors is a woman aged 35 to 49 in good health. Some clones in this sample may be carry-over from other donors' samples. CDR3s include the opening cysteine and the closing phenylalanine or tryptophan. A D gene is named only where the DNA matches it firmly. Expanded clones are given a class, and other clones once, few, many or no size at all.

len	v_gene	d_gene	abundance	j_gene	CDR3aa	CDR3nt
15	TRBV11-2	-	once	TRBJ2-7	CASSSQDRSLYEQYF	TGTGCCAGCAGCTCCCAAGACAGGTCCCTCTACGAGCAGTACTTC
14	TRBV27	-	few	TRBJ1-4	CASSGATTNEKLFF	TGTGCCAGCAGCGGGGCTACAACTAATGAAAAACTGTTTTTT
14	TRBV14	-	-	TRBJ2-1	CASSQVVGVGEQFF	TGTGCCAGCAGCCAAGTAGTGGGGGTAGGTGAGCAGTTCTTC
12	TRBV6-6	-	-	TRBJ2-4	CASSYPRDIQYF	TGTGCCAGCAGCTACCCGCGGGACATTCAGTACTTC
15	TRBV5-1	-	once	TRBJ1-4	CASSLDVRVNEKLFF	TGCGCCAGCAGCCTGGATGTCAGAGTTAATGAAAAACTGTTTTTT
13	TRBV11-1	-	-	TRBJ2-3	CASSTHSFDTQYF	TGTGCCAGCAGCACCCACTCTTTTGATACGCAGTATTTT
14	TRBV6-1	TRBD1	few	TRBJ1-1	CASSEGQENTEAFF	TGTGCCAGCAGTGAGGGACAGGAGAACACTGAAGCTTTCTTT
11	TRBV30	TRBD1	-	TRBJ1-2	CACQGAYGYTF	TGTGCCTGCCAGGGGGCCTATGGCTACACCTTC
16	TRBV7-9	TRBD2	many	TRBJ2-1	CASSLSLAGAYNEQFF	TGTGCCAGCAGCTTATCCCTAGCGGGGGCGTACAATGAGCAGTTCTTC
13	TRBV28	-	-	TRBJ1-1	CASSGSENTEAFF	TGTGCCAGCAGCGGATCCGAGAACACTGAAGCTTTCTTT
10	TRBV12-1	-	-	TRBJ2-2	CASGILELFF	TGTGCCAGCGGAATTTTGGAGCTGTTTTTT
16	TRBV11-3	TRBD2	-	TRBJ2-2	CASSFSTSGITGELFF	TGTGCCAGCAGCTTCTCGACTAGCGGGATAACCGGGGAGCTGTTTTTT
14	TRBV15	-	-	TRBJ2-1	CATSVGLIYNEQFF	TGTGCCACCAGCGTGGGACTGATATACAATGAGCAGTTCTTC
14	TRBV28	-	few	TRBJ2-7	CATRGRAKSYEQYF	TGTGCCACACGGGGGCGGGCAAAATCCTACGAGCAGTACTTC
12	TRBV30	TRBD1	few	TRBJ2-3	CAWTAGQGTQYF	TGTGCCTGGACTGCCGGACAGGGTACGCAGTATTTT
16	TRBV2	-	-	TRBJ2-3	CASSEVTTLSTDTQYF	TGTGCCAGCAGTGAGGTGACCACGCTTAGCACAGATACGCAGTATTTT
12	TRBV7-9	TRBD2	-	TRBJ2-7	CASSVGGLALYF	TGTGCCAGCAGCGTAGGGGGACTAGCCCTGTACTTC
15	TRBV11-1	-	-	TRBJ2-1	CASSPGLGTYNEQFF	TGTGCCAGCAGCCCGGGCCTGGGGACCTACAATGAGCAGTTCTTC
14	TRBV7-3	TRBD2	-	TRBJ2-1	CASSQPGLAPEQFF	TGTGCCAGCAGCCAACCGGGACTAGCTCCTGAGCAGTTCTTC
14	TRBV5-4	-	-	TRBJ2-7	CASSQDFLTYEQYF	TGTGCCAGCAGCCAGGACTTCCTGACCTACGAGCAGTACTTC
15	TRBV15	-	-	TRBJ2-2	CATSAHLTNTGELFF	TGTGCCACCAGCGCGCATCTGACGAACACCGGGGAGCTGTTTTTT
13	TRBV4-1	TRBD1	-	TRBJ2-7	CASSLGQGDEQYF	TGCGCCAGCAGCCTTGGACAGGGAGACGAGCAGTACTTC
13	TRBV10-2	-	-	TRBJ1-5	CASSGRNNQPQHF	TGCGCCAGCAGTGGACGCAACAATCAGCCCCAGCATTTT
15	TRBV19	TRBD2	-	TRBJ2-1	CASRRTSGDDNEQFF	TGTGCCAGCCGGCGGACTAGCGGGGACGACAATGAGCAGTTCTTC
15	TRBV5-6	-	few	TRBJ2-7	CASSLMREWPYEQYF	TGTGCCAGCAGCTTGATGCGGGAATGGCCCTACGAGCAGTACTTC
14	TRBV6-1	-	-	TRBJ2-7	CASKERPLGVEQYF	TGTGCCAGCAAAGAAAGGCCACTAGGGGTCGAGCAGTACTTC
14	TRBV5-1	-	once	TRBJ1-1	CASSPAGGVPEAFF	TGCGCCAGCAGCCCAGCGGGGGGTGTCCCTGAAGCTTTCTTT
13	TRBV30	-	few	TRBJ1-1	CAWSKYRNTEAFF	TGTGCCTGGAGTAAGTATCGGAACACTGAAGCTTTCTTT